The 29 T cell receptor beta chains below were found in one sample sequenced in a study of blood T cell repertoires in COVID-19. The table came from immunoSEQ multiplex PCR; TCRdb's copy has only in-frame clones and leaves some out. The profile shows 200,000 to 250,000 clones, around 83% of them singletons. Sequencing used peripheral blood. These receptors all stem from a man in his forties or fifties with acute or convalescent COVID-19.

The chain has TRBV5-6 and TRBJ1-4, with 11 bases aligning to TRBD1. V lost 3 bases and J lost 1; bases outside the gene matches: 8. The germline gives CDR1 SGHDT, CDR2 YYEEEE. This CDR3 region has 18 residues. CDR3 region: CASSSLVGTGGTNEKLFF. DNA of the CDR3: TGTGCCAGCAGCTCCCTGGTCGGGACAGGGGGAACTAATGAAAAACTGTTTTTT. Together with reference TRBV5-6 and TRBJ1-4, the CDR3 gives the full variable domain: DAGVTQSPTHLIKTRGQQVTLRCSPKSGHDTVSWYQQALGQGPQFIFQYYEEEERQRGNFPDRFSGHQFPNYSSELNVNALLLGDSALYLCASSSLVGTGGTNEKLFFGSGTQLSVL.

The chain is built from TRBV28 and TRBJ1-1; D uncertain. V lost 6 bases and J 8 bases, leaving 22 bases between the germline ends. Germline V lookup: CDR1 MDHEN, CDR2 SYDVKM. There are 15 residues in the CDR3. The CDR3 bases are TGTGCCAGCAGACTCACGTTGGAGGCGCGGAGGGAAGCTTTCTTT. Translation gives CASRLTLEARREAFF.

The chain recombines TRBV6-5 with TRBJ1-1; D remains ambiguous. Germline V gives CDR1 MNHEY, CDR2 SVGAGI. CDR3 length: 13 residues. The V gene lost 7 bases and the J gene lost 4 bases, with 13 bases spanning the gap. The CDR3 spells CASTTPRVTEAFF. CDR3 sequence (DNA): TGTGCCAGCACCACCCCACGGGTCACTGAAGCTTTCTTT.

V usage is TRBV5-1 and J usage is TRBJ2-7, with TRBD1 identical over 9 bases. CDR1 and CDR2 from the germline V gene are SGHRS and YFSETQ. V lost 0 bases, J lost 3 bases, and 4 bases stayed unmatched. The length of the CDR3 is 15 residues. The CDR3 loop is CASSLGTGEGYEQYF. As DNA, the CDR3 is TGCGCCAGCAGCTTGGGGACAGGGGAGGGCTACGAGCAGTACTTC. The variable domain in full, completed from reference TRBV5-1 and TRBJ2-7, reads KAGVTQTPRYLIKTRGQQVTLSCSPISGHRSVSWYQQTPGQGLQFLFEYFSETQRNKGNFPGRFSGRQFSNSRSEMNVSTLELGDSALYLCASSLGTGEGYEQYFGPGTRLTVT.

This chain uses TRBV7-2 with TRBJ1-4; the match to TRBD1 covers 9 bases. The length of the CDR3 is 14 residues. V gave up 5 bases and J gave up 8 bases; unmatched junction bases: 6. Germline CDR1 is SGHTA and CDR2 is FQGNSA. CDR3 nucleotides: TGTGCCAGCAGCAAGGGACAGGGTTACGAAAAACTGTTTTTT. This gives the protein CASSKGQGYEKLFF. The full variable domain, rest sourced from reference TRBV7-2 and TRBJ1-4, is GAGVSQSPSNKVTEKGKDVELRCDPISGHTALYWYRQSLGQGLEFLIYFQGNSAPDKSGLPSDRFSAERTGGSVSTLTIQRTQQEDSAVYLCASSKGQGYEKLFFGSGTQLSVL.

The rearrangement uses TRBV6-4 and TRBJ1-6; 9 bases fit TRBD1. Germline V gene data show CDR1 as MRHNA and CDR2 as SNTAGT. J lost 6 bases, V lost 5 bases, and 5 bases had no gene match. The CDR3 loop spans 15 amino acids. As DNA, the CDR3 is TGTGCCAGCAGTCGACAGGGGGAAGGTAATTCACCCCTCCACTTT. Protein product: CASSRQGEGNSPLHF.

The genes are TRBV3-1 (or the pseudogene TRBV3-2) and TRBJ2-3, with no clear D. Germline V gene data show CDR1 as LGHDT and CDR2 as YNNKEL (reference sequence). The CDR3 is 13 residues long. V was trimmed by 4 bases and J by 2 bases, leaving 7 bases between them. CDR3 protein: CASSPLSTDTQYF. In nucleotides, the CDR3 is TGTGCCAGCAGCCCTTTATCCACAGATACGCAGTATTTT.

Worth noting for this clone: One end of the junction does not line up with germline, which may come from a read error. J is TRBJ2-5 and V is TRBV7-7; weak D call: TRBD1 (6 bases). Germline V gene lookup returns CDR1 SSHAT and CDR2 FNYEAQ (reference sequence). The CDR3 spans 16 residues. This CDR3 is CASSLSTHRDKETQYF. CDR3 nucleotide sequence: TGTGCTAGCAGCTTATCCACCCACAGGGACAAAGAGACCCAGTACTTC.

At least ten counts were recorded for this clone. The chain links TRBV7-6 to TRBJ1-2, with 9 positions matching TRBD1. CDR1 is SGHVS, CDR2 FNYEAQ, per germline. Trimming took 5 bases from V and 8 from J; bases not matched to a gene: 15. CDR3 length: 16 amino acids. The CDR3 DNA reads TGTGCCAGCAGCACTAGCGGGGTACAGGGGGCCGGGGGCTACACCTTC. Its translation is CASSTSGVQGAGGYTF.

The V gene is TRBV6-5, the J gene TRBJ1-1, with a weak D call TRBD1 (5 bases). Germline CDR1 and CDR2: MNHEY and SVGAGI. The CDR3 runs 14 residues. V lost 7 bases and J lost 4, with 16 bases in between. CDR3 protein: CASTQTQGGTEAFF. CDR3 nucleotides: TGTGCCAGCACCCAAACCCAGGGAGGCACTGAAGCTTTCTTT.

CDR3 in amino acids: CASSSRQGPHTDTQYF. In nucleotides, the CDR3 is TGTGCCAGCAGTTCCCGACAGGGGCCCCACACAGATACGCAGTATTTT. The V gene is TRBV27, the J gene TRBJ2-3, with TRBD1 matching over 8 bases. Trimming took 4 bases from V and 2 from J; bases not matched to a gene: 8. Germline values: CDR1 MNHEY, CDR2 SMNVEV (reference sequence). This CDR3 contains 16 residues.

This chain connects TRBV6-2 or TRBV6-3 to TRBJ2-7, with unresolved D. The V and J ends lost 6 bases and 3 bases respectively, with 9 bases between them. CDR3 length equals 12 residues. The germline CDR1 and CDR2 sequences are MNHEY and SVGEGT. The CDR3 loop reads CASSWASYEQYF. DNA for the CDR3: TGTGCCAGCAGCTGGGCCAGCTACGAGCAGTACTTC.

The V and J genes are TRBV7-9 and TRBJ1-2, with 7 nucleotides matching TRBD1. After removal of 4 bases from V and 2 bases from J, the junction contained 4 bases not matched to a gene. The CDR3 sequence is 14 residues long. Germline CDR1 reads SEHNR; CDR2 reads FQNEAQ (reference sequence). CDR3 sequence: CASSWPDRNYGYTF. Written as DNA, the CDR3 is TGTGCCAGCAGCTGGCCGGACAGGAACTATGGCTACACCTTC.

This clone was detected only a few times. For the CDR3, the DNA is TGTGCCAGCAGCCAATTTGGGCTGAGGGAGAACGGAGGCTACACCTTC. Encoded protein: CASSQFGLRENGGYTF. This chain uses TRBV14 with TRBJ1-2; D not resolved. Germline assignment: CDR1 SGHDN and CDR2 FVKESK. CDR3 size: 16 residues. Deletions cut 2 bases from V and 8 bases from J, with 21 bases between.

CDR3 sequence (DNA): TGTGCCAGCAGTCGCAACCTAGGGACAGTAATCAACTATGGCTACACCTTC. It codes for CASSRNLGTVINYGYTF. The chain carries TRBV6-2 or TRBV6-3 and TRBJ1-2; 7 bases line up with TRBD1. Germline CDR1 is MNHEY and CDR2 is SVGEGT. The ends lost 5 bases at V and 2 bases at J; junction bases unmatched: 14. The CDR3 covers 17 residues.

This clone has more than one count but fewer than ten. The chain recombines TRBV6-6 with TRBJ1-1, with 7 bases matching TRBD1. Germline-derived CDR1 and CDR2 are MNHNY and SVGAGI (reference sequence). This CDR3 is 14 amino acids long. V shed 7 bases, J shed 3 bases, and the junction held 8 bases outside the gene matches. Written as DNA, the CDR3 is TGTGCCAGCACCGGACAGGAGGGGGACACTGAAGCTTTCTTT. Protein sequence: CASTGQEGDTEAFF.

DNA for the CDR3: TGTGCCAGCCAAATGGGACAGGGGGGAGAGCAGTACTTC. Protein product: CASQMGQGGEQYF. The chain uses TRBV18 and TRBJ2-7; the match to TRBD1 covers 11 bases. This CDR3 has 13 residues. J gave up 7 bases and V 8 bases, and 7 bases lay outside the gene matches. Germline V gene data show CDR1 as KGHSH and CDR2 as LQKENI.

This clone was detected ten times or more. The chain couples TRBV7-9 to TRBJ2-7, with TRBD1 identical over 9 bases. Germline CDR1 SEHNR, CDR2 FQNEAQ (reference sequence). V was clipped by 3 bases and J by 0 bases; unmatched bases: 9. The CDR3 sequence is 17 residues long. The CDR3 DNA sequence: TGTGCCAGCAGCTTGGGACAGGGTAACACCCTCTCCTACGAGCAGTACTTC. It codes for CASSLGQGNTLSYEQYF.

The CDR3 spells CASSYSGFTGELFF. CDR3 coding DNA: TGTGCCAGCAGCTATAGCGGCTTCACCGGGGAGCTGTTTTTT. The chain combines TRBV7-2 with TRBJ2-2, with D perhaps TRBD2 (6 bases). CDR1 SGHTA and CDR2 FQGNSA come from the germline V gene. The CDR3 totals 14 residues. The ends were cut back, 4 bases at V and 4 bases at J, with 10 bases in the middle. Combining the CDR3 with reference TRBV7-2 and TRBJ2-2 gives the whole variable domain GAGVSQSPSNKVTEKGKDVELRCDPISGHTALYWYRQSLGQGLEFLIYFQGNSAPDKSGLPSDRFSAERTGGSVSTLTIQRTQQEDSAVYLCASSYSGFTGELFFGEGSRLTVL.

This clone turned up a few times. The CDR3 loop is CASSPPRGGSTEAFF. The CDR3 nucleotides read TGTGCCAGCAGTCCCCCCCGGGGAGGGTCAACTGAAGCTTTCTTT. The gene calls are TRBV28 and TRBJ1-1, with D hard to call. This CDR3 spans 15 amino acids. Germline V CDR1 and CDR2: MDHEN, SYDVKM. Trimming stripped 5 bases from V and 5 bases from J, with 18 bases between.

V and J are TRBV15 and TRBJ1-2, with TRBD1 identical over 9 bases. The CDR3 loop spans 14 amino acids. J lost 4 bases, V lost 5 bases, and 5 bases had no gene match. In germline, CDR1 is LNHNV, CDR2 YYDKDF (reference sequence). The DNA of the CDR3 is TGTGCCACCAGCGAGGACAGGGGCCTCTATGGCTACACCTTC. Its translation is CATSEDRGLYGYTF.

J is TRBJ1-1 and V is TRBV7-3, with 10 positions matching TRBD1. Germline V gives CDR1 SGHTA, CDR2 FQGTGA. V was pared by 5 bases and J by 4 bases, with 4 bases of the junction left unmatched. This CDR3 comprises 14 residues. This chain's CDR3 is CASSADRGSTEAFF. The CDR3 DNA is TGTGCCAGCAGCGCGGACAGGGGGAGCACTGAAGCTTTCTTT.

The CDR3 DNA reads TGTGCCTGGAGCCTATCATCGGGGAGCGAGCAGTACTTC. It is translated as CAWSLSSGSEQYF. The genes are TRBV30 and TRBJ2-7; D perhaps matches TRBD2 (5 bases). Looked up from germline, CDR1 is GTSNPN and CDR2 is SVGIG (reference sequence). V lost 3 bases and J lost 6, with 15 bases in between. The CDR3 covers 13 residues.

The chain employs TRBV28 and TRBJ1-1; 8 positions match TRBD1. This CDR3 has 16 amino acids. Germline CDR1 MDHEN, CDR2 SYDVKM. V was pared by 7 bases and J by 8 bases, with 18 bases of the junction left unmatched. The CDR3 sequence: CASTARGQGKSVEAFF. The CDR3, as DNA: TGTGCCAGCACTGCCCGCGGACAGGGAAAAAGTGTGGAAGCTTTCTTT. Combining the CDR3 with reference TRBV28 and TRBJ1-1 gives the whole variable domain DVKVTQSSRYLVKRTGEKVFLECVQDMDHENMFWYRQDPGLGLRLIYFSYDVKMKEKGDIPEGYSVSREKKERFSLILESASTNQTSMYLCASTARGQGKSVEAFFGQGTRLTVV.

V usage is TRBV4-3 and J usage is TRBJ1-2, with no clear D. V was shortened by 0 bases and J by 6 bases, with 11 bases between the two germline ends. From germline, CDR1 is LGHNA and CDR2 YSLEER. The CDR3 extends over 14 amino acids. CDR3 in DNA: TGCGCCAGCAGCCAAGATCGAGGGTTCCATGGCTACACCTTC. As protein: CASSQDRGFHGYTF.

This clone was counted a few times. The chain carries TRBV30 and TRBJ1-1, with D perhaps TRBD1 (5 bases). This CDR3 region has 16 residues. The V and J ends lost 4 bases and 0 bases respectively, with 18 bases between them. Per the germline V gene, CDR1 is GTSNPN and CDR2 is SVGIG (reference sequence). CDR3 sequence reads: CAWIWGVGSLNTEAFF. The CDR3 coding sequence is TGTGCCTGGATCTGGGGGGTAGGGAGCTTGAACACTGAAGCTTTCTTT.

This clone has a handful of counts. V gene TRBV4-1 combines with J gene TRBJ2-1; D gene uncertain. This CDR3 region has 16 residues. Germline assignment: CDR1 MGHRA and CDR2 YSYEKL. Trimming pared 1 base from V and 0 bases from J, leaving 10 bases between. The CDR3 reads CASSQVNLVSYNEQFF. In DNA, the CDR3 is TGCGCCAGCAGCCAAGTAAACCTAGTCTCCTACAATGAGCAGTTCTTC.

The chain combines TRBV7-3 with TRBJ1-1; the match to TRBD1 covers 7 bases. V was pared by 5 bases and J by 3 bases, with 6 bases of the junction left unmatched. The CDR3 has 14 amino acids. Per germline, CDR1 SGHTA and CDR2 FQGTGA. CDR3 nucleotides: TGTGCCAGCAGCAGATACAGGGGCGACACTGAAGCTTTCTTT. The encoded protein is CASSRYRGDTEAFF.

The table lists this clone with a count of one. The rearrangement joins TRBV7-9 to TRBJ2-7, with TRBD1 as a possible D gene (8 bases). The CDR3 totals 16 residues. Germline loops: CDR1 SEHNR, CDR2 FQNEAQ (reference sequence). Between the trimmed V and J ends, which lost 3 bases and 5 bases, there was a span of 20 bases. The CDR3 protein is CASSFEPDREGNEQYF. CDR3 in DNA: TGTGCCAGCAGCTTTGAACCGGACAGGGAGGGGAACGAGCAGTACTTC.